This entry describes one T cell receptor (beta chain). The sample originates from a study of T cell responses to AZD1222 COVID-19 vaccine. This CDR3 is 14 amino acids long. Germline lookup yields CDR1 SGHTA and CDR2 FQGTGA. Trimming cost V 5 bases and J 2 bases, with 9 bases left between them. Sequencing was performed with immunoSEQ multiplex PCR; in TCRdb, only in-frame clones are kept and a portion is missing. The table has over 95,000 clones, 88% seen once; the top ten hold approximately 6.5%. Sequencing was performed on peripheral blood, taken 28 days after the second AZD1222 dose. The V call is TRBV7-3, the J call TRBJ2-2; a weak D match, TRBD1 (5 bases). This receptor was obtained from an adult who received the AZD1222 COVID-19 vaccine. The CDR3 DNA reads TGTGCCAGCAGCAGCCAGGGTAACACCGGGGAGCTGTTTTTT. It encodes CASSSQGNTGELFF.